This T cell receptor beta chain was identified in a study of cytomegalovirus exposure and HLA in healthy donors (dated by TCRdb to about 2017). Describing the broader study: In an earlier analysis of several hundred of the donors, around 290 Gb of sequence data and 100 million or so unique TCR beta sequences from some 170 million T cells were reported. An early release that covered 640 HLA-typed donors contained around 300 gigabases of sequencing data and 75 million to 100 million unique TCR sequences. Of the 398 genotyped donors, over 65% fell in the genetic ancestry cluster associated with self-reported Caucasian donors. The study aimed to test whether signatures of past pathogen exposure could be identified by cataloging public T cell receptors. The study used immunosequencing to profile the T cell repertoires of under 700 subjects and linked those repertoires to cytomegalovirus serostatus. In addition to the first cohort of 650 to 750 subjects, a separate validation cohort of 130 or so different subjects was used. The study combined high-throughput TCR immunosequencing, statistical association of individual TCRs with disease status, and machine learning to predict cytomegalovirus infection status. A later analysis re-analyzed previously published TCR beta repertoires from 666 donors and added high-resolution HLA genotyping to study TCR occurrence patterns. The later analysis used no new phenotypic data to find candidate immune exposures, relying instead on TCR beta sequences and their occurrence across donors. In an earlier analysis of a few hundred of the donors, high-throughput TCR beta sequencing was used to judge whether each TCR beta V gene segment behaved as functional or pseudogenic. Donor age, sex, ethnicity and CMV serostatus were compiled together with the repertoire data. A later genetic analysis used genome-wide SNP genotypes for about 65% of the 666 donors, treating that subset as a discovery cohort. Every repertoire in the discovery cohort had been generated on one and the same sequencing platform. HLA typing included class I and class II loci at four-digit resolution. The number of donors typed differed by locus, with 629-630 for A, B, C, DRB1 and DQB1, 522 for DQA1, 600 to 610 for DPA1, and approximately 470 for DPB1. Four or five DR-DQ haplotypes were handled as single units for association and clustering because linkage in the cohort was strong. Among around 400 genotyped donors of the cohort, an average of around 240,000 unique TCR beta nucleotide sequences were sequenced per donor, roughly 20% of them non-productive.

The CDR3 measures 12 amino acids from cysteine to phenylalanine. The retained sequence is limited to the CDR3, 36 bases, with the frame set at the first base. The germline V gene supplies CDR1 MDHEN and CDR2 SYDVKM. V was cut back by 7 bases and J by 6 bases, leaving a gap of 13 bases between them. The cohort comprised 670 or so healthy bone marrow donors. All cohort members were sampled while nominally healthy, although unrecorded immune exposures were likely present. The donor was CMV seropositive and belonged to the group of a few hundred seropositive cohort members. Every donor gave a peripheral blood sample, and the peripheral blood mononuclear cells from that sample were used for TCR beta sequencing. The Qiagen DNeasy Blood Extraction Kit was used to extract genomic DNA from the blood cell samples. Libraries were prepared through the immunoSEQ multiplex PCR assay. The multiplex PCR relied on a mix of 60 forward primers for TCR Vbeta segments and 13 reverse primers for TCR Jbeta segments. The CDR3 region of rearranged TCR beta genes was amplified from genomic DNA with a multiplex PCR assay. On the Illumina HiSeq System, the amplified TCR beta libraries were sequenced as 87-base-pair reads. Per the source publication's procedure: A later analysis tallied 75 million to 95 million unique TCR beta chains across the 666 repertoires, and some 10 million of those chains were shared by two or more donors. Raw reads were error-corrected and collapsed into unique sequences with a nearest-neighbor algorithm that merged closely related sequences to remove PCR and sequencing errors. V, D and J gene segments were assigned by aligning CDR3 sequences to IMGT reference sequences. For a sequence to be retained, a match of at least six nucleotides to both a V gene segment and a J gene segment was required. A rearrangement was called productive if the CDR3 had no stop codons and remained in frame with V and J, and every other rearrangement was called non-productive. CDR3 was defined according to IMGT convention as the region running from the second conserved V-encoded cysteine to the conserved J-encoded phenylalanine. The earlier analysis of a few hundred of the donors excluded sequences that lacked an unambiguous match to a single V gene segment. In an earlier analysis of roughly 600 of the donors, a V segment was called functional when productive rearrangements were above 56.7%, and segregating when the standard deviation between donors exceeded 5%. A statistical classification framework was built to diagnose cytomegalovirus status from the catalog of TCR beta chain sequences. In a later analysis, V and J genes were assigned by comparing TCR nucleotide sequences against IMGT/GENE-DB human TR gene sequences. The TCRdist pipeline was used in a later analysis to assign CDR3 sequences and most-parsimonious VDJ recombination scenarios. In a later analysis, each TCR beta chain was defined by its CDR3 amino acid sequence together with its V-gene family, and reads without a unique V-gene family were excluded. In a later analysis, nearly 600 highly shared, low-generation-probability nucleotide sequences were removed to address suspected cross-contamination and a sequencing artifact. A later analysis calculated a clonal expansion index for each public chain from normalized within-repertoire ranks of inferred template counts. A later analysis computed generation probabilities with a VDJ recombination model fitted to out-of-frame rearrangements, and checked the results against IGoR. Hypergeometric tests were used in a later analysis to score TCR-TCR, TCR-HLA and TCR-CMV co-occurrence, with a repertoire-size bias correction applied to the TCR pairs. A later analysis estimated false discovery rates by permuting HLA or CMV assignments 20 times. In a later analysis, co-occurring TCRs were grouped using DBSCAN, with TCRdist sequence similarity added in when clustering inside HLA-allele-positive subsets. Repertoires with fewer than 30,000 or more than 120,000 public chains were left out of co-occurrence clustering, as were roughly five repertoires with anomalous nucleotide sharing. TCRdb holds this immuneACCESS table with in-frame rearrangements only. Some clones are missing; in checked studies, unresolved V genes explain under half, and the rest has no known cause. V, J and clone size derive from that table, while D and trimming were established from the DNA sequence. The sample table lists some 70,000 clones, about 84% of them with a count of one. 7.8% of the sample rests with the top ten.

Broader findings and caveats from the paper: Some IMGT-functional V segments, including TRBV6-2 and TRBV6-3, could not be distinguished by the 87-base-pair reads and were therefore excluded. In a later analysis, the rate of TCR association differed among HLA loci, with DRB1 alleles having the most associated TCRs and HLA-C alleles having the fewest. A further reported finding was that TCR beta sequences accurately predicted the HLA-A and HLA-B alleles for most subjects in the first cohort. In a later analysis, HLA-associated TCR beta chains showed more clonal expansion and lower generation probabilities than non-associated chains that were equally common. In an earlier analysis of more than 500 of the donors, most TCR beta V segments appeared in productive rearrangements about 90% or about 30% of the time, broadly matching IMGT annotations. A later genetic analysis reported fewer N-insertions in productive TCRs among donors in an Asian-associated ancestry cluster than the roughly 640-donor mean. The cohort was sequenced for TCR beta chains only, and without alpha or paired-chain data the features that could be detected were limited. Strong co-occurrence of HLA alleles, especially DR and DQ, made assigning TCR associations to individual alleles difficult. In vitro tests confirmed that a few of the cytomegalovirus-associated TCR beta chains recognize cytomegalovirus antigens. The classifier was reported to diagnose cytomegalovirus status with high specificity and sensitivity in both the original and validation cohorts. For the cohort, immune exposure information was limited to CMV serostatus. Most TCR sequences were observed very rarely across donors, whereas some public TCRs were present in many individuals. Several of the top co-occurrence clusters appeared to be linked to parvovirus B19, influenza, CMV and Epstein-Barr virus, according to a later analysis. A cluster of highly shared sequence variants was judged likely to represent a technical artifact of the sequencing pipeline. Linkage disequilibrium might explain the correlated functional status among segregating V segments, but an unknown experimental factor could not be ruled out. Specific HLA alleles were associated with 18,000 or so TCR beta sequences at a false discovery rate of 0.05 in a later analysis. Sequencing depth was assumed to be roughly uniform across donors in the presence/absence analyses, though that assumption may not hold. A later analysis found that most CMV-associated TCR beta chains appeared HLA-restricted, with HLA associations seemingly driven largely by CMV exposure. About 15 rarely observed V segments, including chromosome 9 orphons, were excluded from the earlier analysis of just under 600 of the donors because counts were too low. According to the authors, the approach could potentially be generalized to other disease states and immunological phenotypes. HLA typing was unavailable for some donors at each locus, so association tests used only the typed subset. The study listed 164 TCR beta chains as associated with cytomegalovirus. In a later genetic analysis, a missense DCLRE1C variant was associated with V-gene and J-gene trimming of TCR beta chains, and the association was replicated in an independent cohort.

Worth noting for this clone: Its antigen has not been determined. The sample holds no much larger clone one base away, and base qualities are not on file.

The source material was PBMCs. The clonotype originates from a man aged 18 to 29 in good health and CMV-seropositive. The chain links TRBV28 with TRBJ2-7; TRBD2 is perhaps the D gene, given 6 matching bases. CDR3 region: CASTFLGGEQYF. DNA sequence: TGTGCCAGCACCTTCCTGGGGGGCGAGCAGTACTTC. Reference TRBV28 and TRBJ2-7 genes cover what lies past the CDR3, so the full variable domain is DVKVTQSSRYLVKRTGEKVFLECVQDMDHENMFWYRQDPGLGLRLIYFSYDVKMKEKGDIPEGYSVSREKKERFSLILESASTNQTSMYLCASTFLGGEQYFGPGTRLTVT.